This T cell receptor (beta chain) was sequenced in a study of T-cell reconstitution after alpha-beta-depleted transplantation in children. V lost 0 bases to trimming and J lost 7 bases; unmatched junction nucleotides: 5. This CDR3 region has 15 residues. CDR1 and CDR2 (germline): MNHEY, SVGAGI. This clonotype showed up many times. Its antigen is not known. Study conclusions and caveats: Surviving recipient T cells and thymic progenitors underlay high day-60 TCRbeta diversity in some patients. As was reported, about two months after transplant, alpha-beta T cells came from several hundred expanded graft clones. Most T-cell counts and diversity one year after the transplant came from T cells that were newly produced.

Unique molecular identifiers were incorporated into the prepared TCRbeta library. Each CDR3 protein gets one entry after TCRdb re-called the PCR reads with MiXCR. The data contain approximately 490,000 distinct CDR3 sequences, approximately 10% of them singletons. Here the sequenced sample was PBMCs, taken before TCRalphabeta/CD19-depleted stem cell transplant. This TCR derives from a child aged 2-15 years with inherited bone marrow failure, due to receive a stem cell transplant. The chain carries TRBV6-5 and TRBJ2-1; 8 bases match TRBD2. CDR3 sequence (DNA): TGTGCCAGCAGTTACTCTGCCAGCGGGAGTAATGAGCAGTTCTTC. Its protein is CASSYSASGSNEQFF.